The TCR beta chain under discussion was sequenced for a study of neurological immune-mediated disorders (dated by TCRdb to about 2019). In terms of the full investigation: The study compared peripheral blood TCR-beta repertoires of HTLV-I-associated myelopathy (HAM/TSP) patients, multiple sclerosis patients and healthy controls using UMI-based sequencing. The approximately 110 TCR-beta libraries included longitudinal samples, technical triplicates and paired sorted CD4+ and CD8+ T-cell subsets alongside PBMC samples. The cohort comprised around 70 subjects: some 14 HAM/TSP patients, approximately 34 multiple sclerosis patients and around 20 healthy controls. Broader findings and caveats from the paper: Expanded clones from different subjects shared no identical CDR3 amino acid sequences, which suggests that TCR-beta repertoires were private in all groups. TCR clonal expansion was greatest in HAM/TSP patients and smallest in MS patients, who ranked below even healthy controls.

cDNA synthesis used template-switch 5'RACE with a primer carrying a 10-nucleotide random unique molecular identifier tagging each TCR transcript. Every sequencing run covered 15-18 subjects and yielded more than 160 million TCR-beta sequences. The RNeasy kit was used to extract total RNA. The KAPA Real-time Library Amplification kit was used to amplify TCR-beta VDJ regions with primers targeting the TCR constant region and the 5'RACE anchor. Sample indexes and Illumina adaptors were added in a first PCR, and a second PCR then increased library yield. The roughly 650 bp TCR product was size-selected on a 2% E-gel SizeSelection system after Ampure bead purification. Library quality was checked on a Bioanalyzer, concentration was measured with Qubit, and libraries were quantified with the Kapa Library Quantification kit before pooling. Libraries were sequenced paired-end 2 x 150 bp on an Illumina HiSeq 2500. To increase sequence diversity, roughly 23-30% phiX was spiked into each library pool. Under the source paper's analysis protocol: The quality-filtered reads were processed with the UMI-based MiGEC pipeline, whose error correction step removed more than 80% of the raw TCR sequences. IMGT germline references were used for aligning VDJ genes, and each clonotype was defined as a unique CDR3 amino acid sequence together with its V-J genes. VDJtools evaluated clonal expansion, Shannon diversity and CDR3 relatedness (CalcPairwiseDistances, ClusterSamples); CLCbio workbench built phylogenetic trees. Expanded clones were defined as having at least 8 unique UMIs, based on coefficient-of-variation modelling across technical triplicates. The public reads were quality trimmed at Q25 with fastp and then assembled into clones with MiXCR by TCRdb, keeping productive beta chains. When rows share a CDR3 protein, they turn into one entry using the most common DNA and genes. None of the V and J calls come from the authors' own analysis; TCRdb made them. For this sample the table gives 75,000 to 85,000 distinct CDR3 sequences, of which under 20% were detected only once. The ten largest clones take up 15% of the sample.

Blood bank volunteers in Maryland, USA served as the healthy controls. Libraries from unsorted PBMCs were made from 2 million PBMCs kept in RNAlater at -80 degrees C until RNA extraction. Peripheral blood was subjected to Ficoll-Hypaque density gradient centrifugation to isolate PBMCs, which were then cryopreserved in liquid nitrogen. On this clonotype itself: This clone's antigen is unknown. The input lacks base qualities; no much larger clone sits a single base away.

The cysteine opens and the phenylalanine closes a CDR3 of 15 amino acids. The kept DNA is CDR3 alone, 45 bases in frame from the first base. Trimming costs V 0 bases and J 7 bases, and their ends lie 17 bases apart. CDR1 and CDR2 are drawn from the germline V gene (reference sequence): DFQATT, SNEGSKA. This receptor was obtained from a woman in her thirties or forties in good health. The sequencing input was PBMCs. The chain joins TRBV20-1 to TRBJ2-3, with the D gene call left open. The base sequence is TGCAGTGCTAGAGATCAGGAGTTAGCCTTAAATACGCAGTATTTT. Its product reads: CSARDQELALNTQYF.